Below are 10 T cell receptor beta chains sequenced from a single sample in a study of shared clonotypes between healthy human individuals. TCRdb's table, derived via immunoSEQ multiplex PCR, lists solely in-frame clones and lacks some. Of 950,000 to 1,300,000 clones detected, under 80% appear once; the ten largest clones hold 1.4%. Sequencing was done on a sample of memory CD4+ T cells sorted from blood. The subset was: CD45RA-negative fraction. These receptors were collected from a man aged 18 to 29 in good health.

The V and J genes are TRBV10-1 and TRBJ2-3; TRBD2 aligns across 14 bases. Trimming cost V 6 bases and J 4 bases; bases outside gene matches: 3. Germline values: CDR1 WNHNN, CDR2 SYGVQD (reference sequence). The CDR3 contains 15 residues. CDR3 protein: CASRGLAGEADTQYF. CDR3 nucleotide sequence: TGCGCCAGCAGGGGACTAGCGGGAGAGGCAGATACGCAGTATTTT.

The chain couples TRBV11-2 to TRBJ2-3; 10 nucleotides line up with TRBD2. The CDR3 consists of 18 residues. V lost 5 bases and J lost 4; bases outside the gene matches: 15. Germline lookup yields CDR1 SGHAT and CDR2 FQNNGV. Written as DNA, the CDR3 is TGTGCCAGCAGCCCCCCCTTGAGCGGGAGGGGGGGGGCAGATACGCAGTATTTT. It specifies CASSPPLSGRGGADTQYF.

The chain combines TRBV6-1 with TRBJ2-7; D is perhaps TRBD1 or TRBD2 (5 bases each). Trimming pared 4 bases from V and 12 bases from J, leaving 16 bases between. Germline CDR1 is MNHNS and CDR2 is SASEGT. This CDR3 is built from 12 residues. CDR3 amino acids: CASSVPGTLPYF. CDR3 in DNA: TGTGCCAGCAGTGTCCCCGGGACCCTTCCGTACTTC.

The CDR3: CASSNDDRRNQPQHF. The CDR3 DNA follows: TGTGCCAGCAGCAACGACGACCGCCGCAATCAGCCCCAGCATTTT. The chain employs TRBV9 and TRBJ1-5; D remains ambiguous. V was cut by 4 bases and J by 2 bases, with 13 bases left in between. This CDR3 has 15 amino acids. Germline lookup yields CDR1 SGDLS and CDR2 YYNGEE.

DNA for the CDR3: TGTGCCAGTGGGAAGGGCCGGGGCAATGAGCAGTTCTTC. Protein: CASGKGRGNEQFF. The chain uses TRBV7-2 and TRBJ2-1, with a possible D match to TRBD2 (5 bases). The CDR3 is 13 amino acids. The V and J ends lost 9 bases and 6 bases respectively, with 15 bases between them. Germline V gives CDR1 SGHTA, CDR2 FQGNSA. The full variable domain, in which reference TRBV7-2 and TRBJ2-1 provide the parts outside the CDR3, is GAGVSQSPSNKVTEKGKDVELRCDPISGHTALYWYRQSLGQGLEFLIYFQGNSAPDKSGLPSDRFSAERTGGSVSTLTIQRTQQEDSAVYLCASGKGRGNEQFFGPGTRLTVL.

The V gene is TRBV10-3, the J gene TRBJ2-1; 15 nucleotides line up with TRBD2. V dropped 6 bases and J dropped 4; count of bases not matched to a gene: 10. This CDR3 region has 18 residues. Germline CDR1 is ENHRY and CDR2 is SYGVKD. The CDR3 nucleotides read TGTGCCATCAGGGGGACTAGCGGGAGGTCCTTAGAGTACAATGAGCAGTTCTTC. It specifies CAIRGTSGRSLEYNEQFF.

The chain uses TRBV6-4 and TRBJ2-5; TRBD1 is a possible D gene (6 bases). Trimming pared 7 bases from V and 6 bases from J, leaving 18 bases between. The CDR3 extends over 14 amino acids. CDR1 MRHNA and CDR2 SNTAGT come from the germline V gene. CDR3 sequence reads: CASTGHTGQKTQYF. CDR3 coding DNA: TGTGCCAGCACCGGACATACAGGGCAGAAGACCCAGTACTTC.

The chain uses TRBV30 and TRBJ2-1, with D uncertain. The CDR3 runs 11 residues. Germline V gives CDR1 GTSNPN, CDR2 SVGIG (reference sequence). V shed 1 base and J shed 9 bases, with 7 bases lying between them. CDR3 amino acids: CAWSGLAEQFF. CDR3 nucleotides: TGTGCCTGGAGTGGGCTGGCTGAGCAGTTCTTC.

V gene TRBV5-1 combines with J gene TRBJ2-1; 10 bases are a match to TRBD2. This CDR3 comprises 14 residues. The J segment lost 7 bases and the V segment lost 2 bases, leaving 3 bases of the junction unmatched. CDR1 and CDR2 (germline): SGHRS, YFSETQ. The CDR3 loop reads CASSFLAGDNEQFF. The DNA for the CDR3 is TGCGCCAGCAGCTTCCTAGCGGGAGATAATGAGCAGTTCTTC.

The chain joins TRBV5-1 to TRBJ1-2; 9 nucleotides line up with TRBD1. After removal of 4 bases from V and 5 bases from J, the junction contained 3 bases not matched to a gene. This CDR3 has 13 residues. Germline loops: CDR1 SGHRS, CDR2 YFSETQ. CDR3 DNA sequence: TGCGCCAGCAGCCGCGGGACAGGGTATGGCTACACCTTC. Its translation: CASSRGTGYGYTF.